This TCR beta chain was sequenced in a study of cytomegalovirus exposure and HLA in healthy donors. Findings of the study overall: In a later analysis, V- and J-gene trimming of beta chains associated with a DCLRE1C missense variant, replicated independently.

With regard to this clone: Antigen unknown.

The CDR3 runs to 15 residues. V gave up 4 bases and J gave up 0 bases, with 14 bases separating them. CDR1 and CDR2 (germline): SGHRS, YFSETQ. Primers: 60 Vbeta forward and 13 Jbeta reverse. The repertoire was sequenced with immunoSEQ multiplex PCR; TCRdb's copy has only in-frame clones and lacks some. The profile shows approximately 100,000 clones, approximately 77% of them singletons. The sequence came from a male donor in good health and CMV-seropositive. This chain connects TRBV5-1 to TRBJ2-7; possible D gene TRBD2, 5 bases. Sequencing was done on a sample of PBMCs. The CDR3, as DNA: TGCGCCAGCAGCCCCTCGGACTGGAACTCCTACGAGCAGTACTTC. Residues: CASSPSDWNSYEQYF.